The clone carrying this TCR beta chain was picked up one time. This specimen belongs to a study of blood T cell repertoires in COVID-19. Study as a whole: T cells, B-cell-depleted T cells, or PBMCs supplied cDNA or gDNA.

Original processing methods: Amplified reference gene primers provided the basis for estimating nucleated cell counts. The protocol was immunoSEQ multiplex PCR, while the TCRdb copy is restricted to in-frame clones and leaves out a portion. For V, J and clone size, that table is used; D and trimming come from the DNA. The data show under 110,000 clones, about 92% seen once. The CDR3 is made up of 13 amino acids. The germline gives CDR1 MDHEN, CDR2 SYDVKM. The V end lost 7 bases, the J end lost 5 bases, and 14 bases lay between the germline ends. Sequencing was carried out using peripheral blood. This sequence originates from a man between 50 and 59 years old with active COVID-19. This rearrangement joins TRBV28 to TRBJ1-2; a possible D gene is TRBD1 (5 bases). CDR3 loop: CASTVRDWYGYTF. For the CDR3, the DNA is TGTGCCAGCACCGTCAGGGACTGGTATGGCTACACCTTC.